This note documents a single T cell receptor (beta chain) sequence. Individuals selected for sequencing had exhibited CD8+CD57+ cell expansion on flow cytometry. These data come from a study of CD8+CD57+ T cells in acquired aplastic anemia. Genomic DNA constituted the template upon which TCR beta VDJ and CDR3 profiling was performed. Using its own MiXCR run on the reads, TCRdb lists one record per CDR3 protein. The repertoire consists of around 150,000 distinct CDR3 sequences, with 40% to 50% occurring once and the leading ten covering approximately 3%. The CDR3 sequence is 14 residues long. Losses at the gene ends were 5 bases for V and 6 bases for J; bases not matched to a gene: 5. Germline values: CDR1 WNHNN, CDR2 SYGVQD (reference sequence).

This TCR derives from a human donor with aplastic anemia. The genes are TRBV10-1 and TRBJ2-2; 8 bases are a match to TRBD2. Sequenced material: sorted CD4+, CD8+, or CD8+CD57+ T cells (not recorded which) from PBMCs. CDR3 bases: TGCGCCAGCAGTAGCGGGAGAGGGCCCGGGGAGCTGTTTTTT. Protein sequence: CASSSGRGPGELFF.